The 4 T cell receptor beta chains presented below share a single source sample, sequenced in a study of control samples from healthy donors and cancer patients. Some clones are missing from TCRdb's copy, which holds only in-frame ones; the method was immunoSEQ multiplex PCR. The sample lists about 73,000 clones, roughly 94% occurring once. Sequences were obtained from blood. Receptors originate from a middle-aged woman in good health.

This clone qualifies as medium-sized. V gene TRBV5-6 combines with J gene TRBJ2-1, with a tentative D call TRBD2 (5 bases). Germline CDR1 is SGHDT and CDR2 is YYEEEE. V lost 2 bases to trimming and J lost 9 bases, with 12 bases between them. The CDR3 runs to 13 residues. The chain's CDR3 is CASSLLGLLEQFF. The CDR3 nucleotides read TGTGCCAGCAGCTTACTAGGCCTTCTTGAGCAGTTCTTC. The complete variable domain, with remaining parts taken from reference TRBV5-6 and TRBJ2-1, reads DAGVTQSPTHLIKTRGQQVTLRCSPKSGHDTVSWYQQALGQGPQFIFQYYEEEERQRGNFPDRFSGHQFPNYSSELNVNALLLGDSALYLCASSLLGLLEQFFGPGTRLTVL.

This sequence joins TRBV7-6 and TRBJ2-5; 9 bases are shared with TRBD1. The V gene's germline CDR1 is SGHVS and CDR2 FNYEAQ. J lost 3 bases, V lost 5 bases, and 16 bases had no gene match. The CDR3 totals 18 residues. The CDR3 region is CASSDMRGDRAFEETQYF. Written as DNA, the CDR3 is TGTGCCAGCAGCGACATGCGAGGGGACAGGGCCTTCGAAGAGACCCAGTACTTC.

The V and J genes are TRBV10-3 and TRBJ1-1; 10 bases agree with TRBD1. CDR1 and CDR2 from the germline V gene are ENHRY and SYGVKD. The CDR3 runs to 18 residues. V lost 0 bases and J lost 1; bases outside the gene matches: 8. In DNA form, the CDR3 reads TGTGCCATCAGTGAGTCGGGGAGGGGACAGGGGAGGAACACTGAAGCTTTCTTT. Translated, it gives CAISESGRGQGRNTEAFF.

The chain carries TRBV2 and TRBJ2-7, with 10 positions matching TRBD1. Losses at the gene ends were 7 bases for V and 2 bases for J; bases not matched to a gene: 2. Germline CDR1 reads SNHLY; CDR2 reads FYNNEI. The length of the CDR3 is 13 residues. The CDR3 region has the DNA TGTGCCAGCACCGGGACAGGGGCCTACGAGCAGTACTTC. This gives the protein CASTGTGAYEQYF.